This T cell receptor beta chain emerged from a study of blood T cells in healthy people across ages. Findings and caveats of the study: The authors considered diversity estimates from one million T cells to be underestimates. Long-lived donors exceeded aged donors in naive CD4+ cells and diversity. Unsorted PBMCs prevented conclusive naive versus antigen-experienced comparison.

This clonotype came up a few times. No antigen is known for it. The second PCR ran about 6 to 12 cycles with a sample-barcoded 5' primer and J-beta primers. TCRdb recomputed calls from the 5' RACE reads with MiXCR, one row per CDR3 protein. The sample carries over 1,300,000 distinct CDR3 sequences, approximately 63% recorded once. This receptor was identified in a man in his late teens or twenties in good health. The material sequenced was blood.

The CDR3 here is CASSKGWSSVSYEQYF. CDR3 in DNA: TGTGCCAGCAGCAAAGGGTGGTCTAGCGTTTCCTACGAGCAGTACTTC. The gene calls are TRBV21-1 and TRBJ2-7; the table's D call, TRBD2, has no DNA check behind it. TRBV21-1 is a recognized pseudogene. This CDR3 is 16 amino acids long.